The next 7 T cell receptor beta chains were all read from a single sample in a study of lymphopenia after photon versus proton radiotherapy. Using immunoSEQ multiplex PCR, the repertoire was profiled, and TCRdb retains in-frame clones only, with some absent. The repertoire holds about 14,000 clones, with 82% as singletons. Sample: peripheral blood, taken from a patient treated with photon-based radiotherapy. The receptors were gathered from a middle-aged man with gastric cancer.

CDR3 region: CSVWDTNYGYTF. DNA of the CDR3: TGCAGCGTTTGGGACACCAACTATGGCTACACCTTC. The V and J genes are TRBV29-1 and TRBJ1-2; D possibly corresponds to TRBD1 (6 bases). Germline assignment: CDR1 SQVTM and CDR2 ANQGSEA. This CDR3 comprises 12 residues. V lost 5 bases to trimming and J lost 2 bases, with 9 bases between them.

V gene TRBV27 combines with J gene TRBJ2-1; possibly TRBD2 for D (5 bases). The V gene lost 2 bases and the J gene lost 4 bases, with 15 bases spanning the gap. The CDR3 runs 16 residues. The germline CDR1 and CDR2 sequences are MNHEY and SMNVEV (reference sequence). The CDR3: CASSLPPGSAYNEQFF. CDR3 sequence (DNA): TGTGCCAGCAGTTTACCCCCGGGATCAGCTTACAATGAGCAGTTCTTC.

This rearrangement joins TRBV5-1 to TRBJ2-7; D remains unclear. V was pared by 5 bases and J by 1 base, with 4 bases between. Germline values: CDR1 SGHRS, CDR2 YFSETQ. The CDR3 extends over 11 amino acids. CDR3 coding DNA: TGCGCCAGCAGGTCTTCCTACGAGCAGTACTTC. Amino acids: CASRSSYEQYF.

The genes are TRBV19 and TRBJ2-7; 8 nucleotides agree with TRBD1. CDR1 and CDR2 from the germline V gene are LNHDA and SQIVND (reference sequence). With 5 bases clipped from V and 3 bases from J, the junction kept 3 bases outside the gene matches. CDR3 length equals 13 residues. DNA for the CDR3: TGTGCCAGTAGTCCCGGGACAGGCTACGAGCAGTACTTC. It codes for CASSPGTGYEQYF.

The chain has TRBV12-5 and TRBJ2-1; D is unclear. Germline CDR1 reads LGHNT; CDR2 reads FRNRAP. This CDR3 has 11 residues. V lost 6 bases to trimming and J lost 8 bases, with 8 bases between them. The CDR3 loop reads CASGYYDEQFF. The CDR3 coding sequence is TGTGCTAGTGGCTATTACGATGAGCAGTTCTTC. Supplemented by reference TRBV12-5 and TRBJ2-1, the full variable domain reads DARVTQTPRHKVTEMGQEVTMRCQPILGHNTVFWYRQTMMQGLELLAYFRNRAPLDDSGMPKDRFSAEMPDATLATLKIQPSEPRDSAVYFCASGYYDEQFFGPGTRLTVL.

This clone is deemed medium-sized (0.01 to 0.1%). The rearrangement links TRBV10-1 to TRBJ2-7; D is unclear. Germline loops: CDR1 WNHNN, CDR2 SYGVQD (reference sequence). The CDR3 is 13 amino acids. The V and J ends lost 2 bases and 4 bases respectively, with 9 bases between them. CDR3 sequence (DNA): TGCGCCAGCAGTGAGCGAATTGGGTACGAGCAGTACTTC. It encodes CASSERIGYEQYF.

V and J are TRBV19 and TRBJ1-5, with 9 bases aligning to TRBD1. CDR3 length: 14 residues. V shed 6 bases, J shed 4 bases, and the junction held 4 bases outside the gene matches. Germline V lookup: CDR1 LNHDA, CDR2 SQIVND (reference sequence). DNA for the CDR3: TGTGCCAGTAGACCGGACAGGGGAAATCAGCCCCAGCATTTT. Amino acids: CASRPDRGNQPQHF.